These T cell receptor beta chains were read from a single sample in a study of blood T cells in healthy people across ages. TCRdb re-derived calls from the 5' RACE reads in MiXCR, one entry per CDR3 protein. The sample includes around 780,000 distinct CDR3 sequences, about 61% of them seen just once. What was sequenced was blood. Source of these receptors: a man in his forties in good health. The CDR3 runs from the conserved cysteine through the conserved F or W. The order of the fields is CDR3 protein, J gene, V gene.

CDR3aa: CASSRNRGGAFF
j_gene: TRBJ1-1
v_gene: TRBV6-6

CDR3aa: CSARDFHEQFF
j_gene: TRBJ2-1
v_gene: TRBV20-1

CDR3aa: CASSPEPQGYEQYF
j_gene: -
v_gene: TRBV7-2

CDR3aa: CSVEGPEQYF
j_gene: TRBJ2-3
v_gene: TRBV29-1

CDR3aa: CASSGRSGGVLSEQYF
j_gene: TRBJ2-7
v_gene: TRBV9

CDR3aa: CASSLTGRGGDEKLFF
j_gene: TRBJ1-4
v_gene: TRBV11-2

CDR3aa: CASSQEEGVIRTEAFF
j_gene: TRBJ1-1
v_gene: TRBV14

CDR3aa: CAGSQEQAYYTDTQYF
j_gene: TRBJ2-3
v_gene: TRBV4-2

CDR3aa: CASSFPPLDTDTQYF
j_gene: TRBJ2-3
v_gene: TRBV12-3/TRBV12-4

CDR3aa: CASSFLRDRPPVIAKNIQYF
j_gene: TRBJ2-4
v_gene: TRBV11-3

CDR3aa: CASSLDRGRVEDQPQHF
j_gene: TRBJ1-5
v_gene: TRBV7-9

CDR3aa: CASSGWTGSYGYTF
j_gene: TRBJ1-2
v_gene: TRBV14

CDR3aa: CASSLTSGLDTQYF
j_gene: TRBJ2-3
v_gene: TRBV5-6

CDR3aa: CATSKGGDTDTQYF
j_gene: TRBJ2-3
v_gene: TRBV15

CDR3aa: CASSSRSSALEQYF
j_gene: TRBJ2-5
v_gene: TRBV6-2/TRBV6-3

CDR3aa: CASSLVRGASYNEQFF
j_gene: TRBJ2-1
v_gene: TRBV7-2

CDR3aa: CASCHQDRGINEQFF
j_gene: TRBJ2-1
v_gene: TRBV28

CDR3aa: CSVVSWSTEAFF
j_gene: TRBJ1-1
v_gene: TRBV29-1

CDR3aa: CASSLAGTRSYEQYF
j_gene: TRBJ2-7
v_gene: TRBV7-2

CDR3aa: CSPRTGDTQYF
j_gene: TRBJ2-3
v_gene: TRBV29-1

CDR3aa: CATSDRQAGTGLGNEQFF
j_gene: TRBJ2-1
v_gene: TRBV24-1

CDR3aa: CASSSPTGTTNTEAFF
j_gene: TRBJ1-1
v_gene: TRBV12-3/TRBV12-4

CDR3aa: CASSKGLAGGGDTQYF
j_gene: TRBJ2-3
v_gene: TRBV7-2

CDR3aa: CASSLRLAGVSGANVLTF
j_gene: TRBJ2-6
v_gene: TRBV27

CDR3aa: CASSQEGTSGSADTQYF
j_gene: TRBJ2-3
v_gene: TRBV4-2

CDR3aa: CASSHGSGGRETQYF
j_gene: TRBJ2-5
v_gene: TRBV7-3

CDR3aa: CSASGLHNIQYF
j_gene: -
v_gene: TRBV20-1